The rows below give T cell receptor beta chains drawn from one sample of a study of graft-versus-host responses after intestinal transplantation. Libraries were prepared by immunoSEQ multiplex PCR; TCRdb keeps only in-frame clonotypes and omits some of them. This sample has about 100,000 clones, with roughly 90% found just once. These receptors lack a known antigen. The specimen was unstimulated CD4+ T cells sorted from spleen or lymph node cells, collected before transplant. These receptors were obtained from a human donor who was the organ donor for an intestinal transplant. Each CDR3 is given with its conserved first and last residue. The D gene is left open where the match is weak. Clone sizes are given selectively: once, few, many, or a class where the clone is expanded.

size | D | J | V | DNA | CDR3
- | - | TRBJ2-2 | TRBV4-1 | TGCGCCAGCAGCCAAGAGAGGGCCACCGGGGAGCTGTTTTTT | CASSQERATGELFF
once | TRBD1 | TRBJ1-3 | TRBV11-2 | TGTGCCAGCAGCTACTCAGAGACAGGGCCTCCCTCTGGAAACACCATATATTTT | CASSYSETGPPSGNTIYF
- | - | TRBJ2-7 | TRBV5-8 | TGTGCCAGCAGCGCCGGGCCTGGCAGAACCTACGAGCAGTACTTC | CASSAGPGRTYEQYF
- | TRBD2 | TRBJ2-1 | TRBV5-1 | TGCGCCAGCAGACATAGCGGGGGGGGTAATGAGCAGTTCTTC | CASRHSGGGNEQFF
- | TRBD1 | TRBJ1-1 | TRBV28 | TGTGCCAGCACCTCGAGCAGGGGGCAGGGTTTCTTT | CASTSSRGQGFF
- | - | TRBJ2-4 | TRBV11-2 | TGTGCCAGCAGCTTAGACGGGGCACAACTAGCCAAAAACATTCAGTACTTC | CASSLDGAQLAKNIQYF
few | - | TRBJ1-4 | TRBV4-1 | TGCGCCAGCAGCCAATGGGGAGAGGGTAATGAAAAACTGTTTTTT | CASSQWGEGNEKLFF
- | TRBD1 | TRBJ2-1 | TRBV7-3 | TGTGCCAGCAGCTTAGGGCAGGGGGCGTACAATGAGCAGTTCTTC | CASSLGQGAYNEQFF
- | - | TRBJ1-1 | TRBV2 | TGTGCCAGTATTTTAGACATCTTGAACACTGAAGCTTTCTTT | CASILDILNTEAFF
once | - | TRBJ1-6 | TRBV5-1 | TGCGCCAGCAGCTTGGGGGACATTTCACCCCTCCACTTT | CASSLGDISPLHF
- | TRBD1 | TRBJ1-1 | TRBV2 | TGTGCCAGCAGTGGCCGACGGACAGGGAAGAACACTGAAGCTTTCTTT | CASSGRRTGKNTEAFF
- | TRBD1 | TRBJ1-5 | TRBV28 | TGTGCCAGCAAGGACAGGGCTAGCAATCAGCCCCAGCATTTT | CASKDRASNQPQHF
- | - | TRBJ2-3 | TRBV14 | TGTGCCAGCAGCCAAGTGGCGGTTGGCACGCAGTATTTT | CASSQVAVGTQYF
- | - | TRBJ2-7 | TRBV27 | TGTGCCAGCAGCTATAGCTCCTACGAGCAGTACTTC | CASSYSSYEQYF
- | - | TRBJ1-5 | TRBV28 | TGTGCCAGCAGTTTAGGGATGGGAGTTGGCAATCAGCCCCAGCATTTT | CASSLGMGVGNQPQHF
- | - | TRBJ2-7 | TRBV20-1 | TGCAGTGCTAGTGGGAGCGAGCAGTACTTC | CSASGSEQYF
- | - | TRBJ1-4 | TRBV19 | TGTGCCAGTAGTTCCCCGGCCGCGCTATATGAAAAACTGTTTTTT | CASSSPAALYEKLFF
- | - | TRBJ1-5 | TRBV5-5 | TGTGCCAGCAACGAACAGGGTCTACTGGATCAGCCCCAGCATTTT | CASNEQGLLDQPQHF
- | - | TRBJ1-4 | TRBV7-2 | TGTGCCAGCAGCCCCCGCCCCGGAGTGGTGCTAGGAAAACTGTTTTTT | CASSPRPGVVLGKLFF
- | TRBD1 | TRBJ1-6 | TRBV6-1 | TGTGCCAGCAGGGAAAGCAGGGGGCGGGGATCACCCCTCCACTTT | CASRESRGRGSPLHF
- | - | TRBJ1-5 | TRBV6-4 | TGTGCCAGCAGTGTTCAGGGTCGCCGATGTGGCAATCAGCCCCAGCATTTT | CASSVQGRRCGNQPQHF
once | - | TRBJ1-1 | TRBV5-6 | TGTGCCAGCAGCTTAGATTCAGGCGGATTGAACACTGAAGCTTTCTTT | CASSLDSGGLNTEAFF
- | - | TRBJ1-1 | TRBV5-1 | TGCGCCAGCAGCTCAGGGGTATCGGGCACTGAAGCTTTCTTT | CASSSGVSGTEAFF
- | TRBD1 | TRBJ1-6 | TRBV10-3 | TGTGCCATCAGCCAACAGGGGGCCAGTAATTCACCCCTCCACTTT | CAISQQGASNSPLHF
- | - | TRBJ2-7 | TRBV5-1 | TGCGCCAGCAGCTTGGCAGGCAGGGTCTACGAGCAGTACTTC | CASSLAGRVYEQYF
once | - | TRBJ2-7 | TRBV28 | TGTGCCAGCCAGGGTGGCCGGGACGAGCAGTACTTC | CASQGGRDEQYF
- | TRBD1 | TRBJ1-3 | TRBV7-9 | TGTGCCAGCAGATCACAGGGGCCTGGAAACACCATATATTTT | CASRSQGPGNTIYF
- | TRBD1 | TRBJ1-5 | TRBV19 | TGTGCCAGTAGTCGCGAACCCGGGGCCAAGGGGGCGAGGCTCAATCAGCCCCAGCATTTT | CASSREPGAKGARLNQPQHF
- | - | TRBJ2-5 | TRBV6-6 | TGTGCCAGCAGTTACCCTTCGAGGTCCGGGGAGACCCAGTACTTC | CASSYPSRSGETQYF
once | - | TRBJ2-7 | TRBV25-1 | TGTGCCAGCAGTGAATTCCCAGGCTACGAGCAGTACTTC | CASSEFPGYEQYF
once | - | TRBJ2-5 | TRBV5-1 | TGCGCCAGCAGCCCGCGGACAGAGCAAGAGACCCAGTACTTC | CASSPRTEQETQYF
- | - | TRBJ1-1 | TRBV7-2 | TGTGCCAGCAGCTTTGACTCGAGAAGCGAAGCTTTCTTT | CASSFDSRSEAFF
few | - | TRBJ2-7 | TRBV7-2 | TGTGCCAGCAGCTTAGCGGGGGGCTCCTACGAGCAGTACTTC | CASSLAGGSYEQYF
- | - | TRBJ1-2 | TRBV30 | TGTGCCTGGAGTGTTGGGGCAGGTGGCTACACCTTC | CAWSVGAGGYTF
- | - | TRBJ1-1 | TRBV5-1 | TGCGCCAGCAGCTTGGGGGGGTGGGGCGAAGCTTTCTTT | CASSLGGWGEAFF
- | TRBD1 | TRBJ1-1 | TRBV6-1 | TGTGCCAGCAGTGGGACAGGGGATCGGTCCACTGAAGCTTTCTTT | CASSGTGDRSTEAFF
- | - | TRBJ2-1 | TRBV30 | TGTGCCTGGAGTGTCTCACTGGCCATGGCCGTTGATGAGCAGTTCTTC | CAWSVSLAMAVDEQFF
- | TRBD1 | TRBJ1-4 | TRBV28 | TGTGCCAGCAGTTCCGGGACAGTCAATGAAAAACTGTTTTTT | CASSSGTVNEKLFF
- | - | TRBJ2-7 | TRBV2 | TGTGCCAGCAGTCTAGCCTCCTACGAGCAGTACTTC | CASSLASYEQYF
- | TRBD2 | TRBJ2-1 | TRBV27 | TGTGCCAGCAGTCCGTGGGGGAGGGACAATGAGCAGTTCTTC | CASSPWGRDNEQFF
- | - | TRBJ1-2 | TRBV10-3 | TGTGCCATCAGTGAGGCACCAGACTATGGCTACACCTTC | CAISEAPDYGYTF
- | - | TRBJ1-2 | TRBV4-1 | TGCGCCAGCAGCCAAGAACGACCTGGTGGCTACACCTTC | CASSQERPGGYTF
few | - | TRBJ2-3 | TRBV28 | TGTGCCAGCAGCTTTCCAGGGGGGCTCACAGATACGCAGTATTTT | CASSFPGGLTDTQYF
- | TRBD1 | TRBJ2-1 | TRBV9 | TGTGCCAGCAGCGTAGGGGGCAGGGGGCTCAATGAGCAGTTCTTC | CASSVGGRGLNEQFF